This TCR beta chain appears in the sequencing data of a study of control samples from healthy donors and cancer patients. TCRdb keeps only in-frame clones here, not all; method: immunoSEQ multiplex PCR. This table has around 68,000 clones, 75% to 90% appearing once. Germline V gives CDR1 MNHEY, CDR2 SMNVEV (reference sequence). Between the trimmed V and J ends, which lost 5 bases and 3 bases, there was a span of 13 bases. This CDR3 spans 15 amino acids. The receptor was isolated from a woman between 45 and 60 years old with lung cancer. The sequencing input was PBMCs. V is TRBV27 and J is TRBJ1-4; D not resolved. The CDR3 spells CASSLHIGANEKLFF. The CDR3 coding sequence is TGTGCCAGCAGTCTCCACATCGGAGCTAATGAAAAACTGTTTTTT.